This is a list of T cell receptor beta chains from one sample in a study of cytomegalovirus exposure and HLA in healthy donors. The data were produced by immunoSEQ multiplex PCR, yet TCRdb's version contains in-frame clones alone and is incomplete. In the table there are 200,000 or so clones, about 88% of which are singletons. The sample taken for sequencing was PBMCs. These receptors were collected from a girl less than two years old in good health and CMV-seronegative. The CDR3 runs from the conserved cysteine through the conserved F or W. A D gene is named only where the DNA matches it firmly. Clone sizes are given selectively: once, few, many, or a class where the clone is expanded.

CDR3 protein: CASGLVPRFQGKLFF; V gene: TRBV12-5; D gene: NA; clone size: NA; J gene: TRBJ1-4; CDR3 length: 15
CDR3 protein: CASSPRLSRGDTQYF; V gene: TRBV19; D gene: NA; clone size: NA; J gene: TRBJ2-3; CDR3 length: 15
CDR3 protein: CASSSLGLVAGYEQYF; V gene: TRBV6-6; D gene: TRBD2; clone size: NA; J gene: TRBJ2-7; CDR3 length: 16
CDR3 protein: CASIPGVLAHNEQFF; V gene: TRBV2; D gene: NA; clone size: NA; J gene: TRBJ2-1; CDR3 length: 15
CDR3 protein: CASSPPGQGAAGELFF; V gene: TRBV4-2; D gene: TRBD1; clone size: few; J gene: TRBJ2-2; CDR3 length: 16
CDR3 protein: CASSYSSGSSYEQYF; V gene: TRBV6-5; D gene: NA; clone size: NA; J gene: TRBJ2-7; CDR3 length: 15
CDR3 protein: CASSLTRLASYEQYF; V gene: TRBV7-2; D gene: TRBD2; clone size: NA; J gene: TRBJ2-7; CDR3 length: 15
CDR3 protein: CASSPVFGTRASGRVTDTQYF; V gene: TRBV7-8; D gene: TRBD2; clone size: NA; J gene: TRBJ2-3; CDR3 length: 21
CDR3 protein: CASRKGLHTDTQYF; V gene: TRBV7-3; D gene: NA; clone size: NA; J gene: TRBJ2-3; CDR3 length: 14
CDR3 protein: CASSGIFNEKLFF; V gene: TRBV2; D gene: NA; clone size: NA; J gene: TRBJ1-4; CDR3 length: 13
CDR3 protein: CASSIVGRGGNTIYF; V gene: TRBV19; D gene: NA; clone size: NA; J gene: TRBJ1-3; CDR3 length: 15
CDR3 protein: CASTEPRTGGEQYF; V gene: TRBV2; D gene: TRBD1; clone size: once; J gene: TRBJ2-7; CDR3 length: 14
CDR3 protein: CASSLGGTGLRNYGYTF; V gene: TRBV5-1; D gene: NA; clone size: NA; J gene: TRBJ1-2; CDR3 length: 17
CDR3 protein: CASSFVRGRSDTQYF; V gene: TRBV7-2; D gene: TRBD1; clone size: NA; J gene: TRBJ2-3; CDR3 length: 15
CDR3 protein: CASSLVIGGPNEKLFF; V gene: TRBV5-6; D gene: NA; clone size: NA; J gene: TRBJ1-4; CDR3 length: 16
CDR3 protein: CASSREVRGTQYF; V gene: TRBV19; D gene: NA; clone size: NA; J gene: TRBJ2-5; CDR3 length: 13
CDR3 protein: CASRVLTNTGELFF; V gene: TRBV5-1; D gene: NA; clone size: NA; J gene: TRBJ2-2; CDR3 length: 14
CDR3 protein: CASSLGTGANQPQHF; V gene: TRBV7-6; D gene: TRBD1; clone size: NA; J gene: TRBJ1-5; CDR3 length: 15
CDR3 protein: CASSSYHRDWPMLYEQYF; V gene: TRBV5-1; D gene: NA; clone size: NA; J gene: TRBJ2-7; CDR3 length: 18
CDR3 protein: CASSLGQGASYEQYF; V gene: TRBV5-8; D gene: TRBD1; clone size: NA; J gene: TRBJ2-7; CDR3 length: 15
CDR3 protein: CASRPALGSSYEQYF; V gene: TRBV6-6; D gene: NA; clone size: once; J gene: TRBJ2-7; CDR3 length: 15
CDR3 protein: CASSENRGYGYTF; V gene: TRBV6-1; D gene: TRBD1; clone size: NA; J gene: TRBJ1-2; CDR3 length: 13
CDR3 protein: CASSERRDPVEQFF; V gene: TRBV6-1; D gene: NA; clone size: once; J gene: TRBJ2-1; CDR3 length: 14
CDR3 protein: CASSLAQGYRETQYF; V gene: TRBV5-1; D gene: NA; clone size: NA; J gene: TRBJ2-5; CDR3 length: 15
CDR3 protein: CAWSASTDTQYF; V gene: TRBV30; D gene: NA; clone size: NA; J gene: TRBJ2-3; CDR3 length: 12
CDR3 protein: CASSLGTVQETQYF; V gene: TRBV7-9; D gene: NA; clone size: NA; J gene: TRBJ2-5; CDR3 length: 14
CDR3 protein: CSVEESRGPYNEQFF; V gene: TRBV29-1; D gene: TRBD1; clone size: NA; J gene: TRBJ2-1; CDR3 length: 15
CDR3 protein: CASSLGGLVGTGELFF; V gene: TRBV19; D gene: TRBD2; clone size: NA; J gene: TRBJ2-2; CDR3 length: 16
CDR3 protein: CASSVSLALDNEQFF; V gene: TRBV9; D gene: NA; clone size: NA; J gene: TRBJ2-1; CDR3 length: 15
CDR3 protein: CATSTRGRRTEAFF; V gene: TRBV15; D gene: NA; clone size: NA; J gene: TRBJ1-1; CDR3 length: 14
CDR3 protein: CASSSRKDRETYNEQFF; V gene: TRBV27; D gene: TRBD1; clone size: NA; J gene: TRBJ2-1; CDR3 length: 17
CDR3 protein: CASSLTTWDRGDGYTF; V gene: TRBV7-8; D gene: TRBD1; clone size: NA; J gene: TRBJ1-2; CDR3 length: 16
CDR3 protein: CASSQDLGGVNEQYF; V gene: TRBV4-3; D gene: NA; clone size: few; J gene: TRBJ2-7; CDR3 length: 15
CDR3 protein: CASSLSAGDYGYTF; V gene: TRBV19; D gene: NA; clone size: NA; J gene: TRBJ1-2; CDR3 length: 14
CDR3 protein: CASSVGGTQETQYF; V gene: TRBV6-1; D gene: TRBD2; clone size: NA; J gene: TRBJ2-5; CDR3 length: 14
CDR3 protein: CASSLSWGLADTQYF; V gene: TRBV5-6; D gene: NA; clone size: NA; J gene: TRBJ2-3; CDR3 length: 15
CDR3 protein: CASSQGHLNTEAFF; V gene: TRBV4-1; D gene: NA; clone size: few; J gene: TRBJ1-1; CDR3 length: 14
CDR3 protein: CASSVDKSGSPLHF; V gene: TRBV19; D gene: NA; clone size: few; J gene: TRBJ1-6; CDR3 length: 14
CDR3 protein: CASSSNPPDRPRLYGYTF; V gene: TRBV13; D gene: NA; clone size: NA; J gene: TRBJ1-2; CDR3 length: 18
CDR3 protein: CASSEATRATNEKLFF; V gene: TRBV2; D gene: NA; clone size: NA; J gene: TRBJ1-4; CDR3 length: 16
CDR3 protein: CASSLGARGNEKLFF; V gene: TRBV7-6; D gene: NA; clone size: NA; J gene: TRBJ1-4; CDR3 length: 15
CDR3 protein: CARMIPRGQGELFF; V gene: TRBV5-3; D gene: TRBD1; clone size: NA; J gene: TRBJ2-2; CDR3 length: 14
CDR3 protein: CASSFHREWETQYF; V gene: TRBV27; D gene: NA; clone size: NA; J gene: TRBJ2-5; CDR3 length: 14
CDR3 protein: CASSLDRDTEAFF; V gene: TRBV5-4; D gene: NA; clone size: NA; J gene: TRBJ1-1; CDR3 length: 13
CDR3 protein: CASSFRLASNEQYF; V gene: TRBV13; D gene: TRBD2; clone size: NA; J gene: TRBJ2-7; CDR3 length: 14
CDR3 protein: CASGGQGSEKLFF; V gene: TRBV6-1; D gene: TRBD1; clone size: NA; J gene: TRBJ1-4; CDR3 length: 13
CDR3 protein: CASSHLPSGSMYEQYF; V gene: TRBV5-5; D gene: TRBD2; clone size: NA; J gene: TRBJ2-7; CDR3 length: 16
CDR3 protein: CASSLTGLAPLNEQFF; V gene: TRBV7-3; D gene: NA; clone size: NA; J gene: TRBJ2-1; CDR3 length: 16
CDR3 protein: CASSLRLNEKLFF; V gene: TRBV27; D gene: NA; clone size: NA; J gene: TRBJ1-4; CDR3 length: 13
CDR3 protein: CASRSQGALRAKNIQYF; V gene: TRBV12-2; D gene: NA; clone size: few; J gene: TRBJ2-4; CDR3 length: 17
CDR3 protein: CASSVESPQGYQPQHF; V gene: TRBV9; D gene: NA; clone size: NA; J gene: TRBJ1-5; CDR3 length: 16